This TCR beta chain was profiled in a study of shared clonotypes between healthy human individuals. In its sample, this clone was seen a few times. Method: immunoSEQ multiplex PCR; TCRdb's copy keeps in-frame clones and lacks some. The sample includes about 960,000 clones, about three quarters seen only once; the top ten take about 1.5%. Sequencing input: memory CD4+ T cells sorted from blood. The subset here: CD45RA-negative fraction. The TCR sequence derives from a man aged 18 to 29 in good health.

This chain's CDR3 is CASSPLTSWNTEAFF. CDR3 DNA: TGTGCCAGCAGCCCCCTGACAAGTTGGAACACTGAAGCTTTCTTT. The chain has TRBV7-8 and TRBJ1-1; no firm D call. V was shortened by 5 bases and J by 1 base, with 14 bases between the two germline ends. The CDR3 runs to 15 residues. CDR1 and CDR2 (germline): SGHVS, FQNEAQ.